This T cell receptor (beta chain) was recorded in a study of early stage breast cancer tumors. For the study at large: ER+/PR+/HER2- status applied to about 70% of the 16 invasive breast tumors.

Sequencing used immunoSEQ multiplex PCR; TCRdb keeps in-frame clones, though not all of them. Of 50,000 or so clones in the sample, approximately 80% were seen once. The CDR3 totals 17 residues. Trimming pared 0 bases from V and 2 bases from J, leaving 16 bases between. Input material: blood. This receptor was obtained from a person in their fifties or sixties with breast cancer. The chain combines TRBV6-7 with TRBJ1-2, with D perhaps matching TRBD1 (5 bases). TRBV6-7 is treated as an ORF (open reading frame) with a function not yet certain. The CDR3 here is CASSYSAPDGANYGYTF. DNA for the CDR3: TGTGCCAGCAGTTACTCGGCCCCGGACGGGGCCAACTATGGCTACACCTTC.